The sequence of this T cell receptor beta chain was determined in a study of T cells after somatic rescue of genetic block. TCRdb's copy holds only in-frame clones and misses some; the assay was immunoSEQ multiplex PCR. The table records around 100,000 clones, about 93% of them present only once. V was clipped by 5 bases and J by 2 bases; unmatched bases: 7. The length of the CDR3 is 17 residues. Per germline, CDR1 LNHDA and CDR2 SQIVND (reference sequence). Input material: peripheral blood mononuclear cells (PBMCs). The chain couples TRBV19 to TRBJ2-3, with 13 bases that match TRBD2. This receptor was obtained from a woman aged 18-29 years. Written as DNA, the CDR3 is TGTGCCAGTAGTGCCGGACTAGCGGGGGTGTTCACAGATACGCAGTATTTT. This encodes CASSAGLAGVFTDTQYF.